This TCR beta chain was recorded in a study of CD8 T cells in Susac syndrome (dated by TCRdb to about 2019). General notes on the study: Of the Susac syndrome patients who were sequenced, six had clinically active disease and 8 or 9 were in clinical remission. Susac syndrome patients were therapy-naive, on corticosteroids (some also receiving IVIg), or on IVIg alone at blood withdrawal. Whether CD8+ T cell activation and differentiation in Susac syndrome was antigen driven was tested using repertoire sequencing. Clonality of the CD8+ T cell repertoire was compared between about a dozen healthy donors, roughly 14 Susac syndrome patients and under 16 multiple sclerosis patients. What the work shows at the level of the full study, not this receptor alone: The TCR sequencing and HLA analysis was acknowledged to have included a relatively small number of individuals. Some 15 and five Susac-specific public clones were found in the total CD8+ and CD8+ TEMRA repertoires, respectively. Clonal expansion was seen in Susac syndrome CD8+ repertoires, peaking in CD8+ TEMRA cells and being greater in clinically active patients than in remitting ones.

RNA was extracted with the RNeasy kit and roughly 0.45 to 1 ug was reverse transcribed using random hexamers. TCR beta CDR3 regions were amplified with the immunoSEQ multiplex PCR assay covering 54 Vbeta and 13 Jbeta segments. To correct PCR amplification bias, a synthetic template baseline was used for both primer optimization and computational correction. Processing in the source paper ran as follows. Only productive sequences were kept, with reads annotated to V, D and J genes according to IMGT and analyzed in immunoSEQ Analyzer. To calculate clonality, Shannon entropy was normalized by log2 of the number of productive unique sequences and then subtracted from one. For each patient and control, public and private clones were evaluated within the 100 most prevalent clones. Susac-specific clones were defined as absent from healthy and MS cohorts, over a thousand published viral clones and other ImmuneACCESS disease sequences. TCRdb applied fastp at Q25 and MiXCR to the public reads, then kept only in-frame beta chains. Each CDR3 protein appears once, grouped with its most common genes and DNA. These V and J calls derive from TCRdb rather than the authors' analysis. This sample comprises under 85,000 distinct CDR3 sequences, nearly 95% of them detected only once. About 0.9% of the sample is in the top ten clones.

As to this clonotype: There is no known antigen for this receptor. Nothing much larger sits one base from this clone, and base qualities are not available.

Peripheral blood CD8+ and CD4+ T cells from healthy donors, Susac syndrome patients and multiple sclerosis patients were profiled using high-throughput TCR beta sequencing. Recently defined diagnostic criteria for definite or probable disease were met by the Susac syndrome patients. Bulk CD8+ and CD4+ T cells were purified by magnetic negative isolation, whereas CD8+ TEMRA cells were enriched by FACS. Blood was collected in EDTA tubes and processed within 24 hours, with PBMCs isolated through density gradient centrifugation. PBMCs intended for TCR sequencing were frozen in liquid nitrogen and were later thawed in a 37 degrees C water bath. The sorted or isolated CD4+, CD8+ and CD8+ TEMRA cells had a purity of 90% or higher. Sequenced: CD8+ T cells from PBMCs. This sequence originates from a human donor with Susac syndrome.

The CDR3 protein is CASSESGLTEAFF. Here is the DNA: TGTGCCAGCAGTGAAAGTGGCCTCACTGAAGCTTTCTTT. Recombination joined TRBV2 with TRBJ1-1; confidence is insufficient to name the D gene. The junction carries 8 bases between V and J, which are trimmed by 2 bases and 4 bases respectively. The CDR3 runs 13 amino acids, cysteine and phenylalanine included. Only the CDR3 DNA stays, 39 bases, in frame from base 1. From a lookup of the germline V gene, CDR1 and CDR2 are SNHLY and FYNNEI.